The text below deals with one T cell receptor beta chain. Germline CDR1 is LGHDT and CDR2 is YNNKEL (reference sequence). Deletions cut 0 bases from V and 8 bases from J, with 14 bases between. The CDR3 is made up of 15 amino acids. The sample comes from a study of blood T cell repertoires in COVID-19. Study-level information: Sites in the United States, Italy and Spain provided acute and convalescent COVID-19 samples.

Original processing methods: Amplification of reference gene primers was used by the study to estimate nucleated cell counts. Using immunoSEQ multiplex PCR, the repertoire was profiled, and TCRdb retains in-frame clones only, with some absent. D and trimming were read from the DNA, whereas the V and J calls and clone size are those reported in that table. Of some 320,000 clones in the sample, about nine tenths were seen once. The Seattle patients joined while their infection was active and were tracked longitudinally afterward. The sequence was obtained from a woman younger than 45 with COVID-19, enrolled during active disease. V usage is TRBV3-1 (or the pseudogene TRBV3-2) and J usage is TRBJ2-1; maybe TRBD2 (7 bases). Sequencing was carried out using peripheral blood. CDR3 nucleotide sequence: TGTGCCAGCAGCCAAGAGGGGGGGCTTGTAGATGAGCAGTTCTTC. Protein sequence: CASSQEGGLVDEQFF.